Each of the 15 T cell receptor beta chains below was sequenced from the same sample in a study of T cells during gluten challenge in celiac disease (TCRdb year 2017). Library preparation employed single-cell sequencing. TCRdb lists the instrument as Illumina MiSeq. Three nested PCRs with multiplexed primers covering all TRA and TRB V genes were used to amplify paired single-cell TCR-alpha and TCR-beta sequences. Using fastp trimming at Q25 and MiXCR clonotype assembly, TCRdb reanalyzed the public sequencing data and kept in-frame beta chains. Rows matching on CDR3 protein sequence are summarized as one entry with the most common DNA and genes. For this sample the table gives 250 to 300 distinct CDR3 sequences, of which roughly 50% were detected only once. Jointly, the top ten make up roughly 58% of the sample. This material consisted of gluten-specific CD4+ T cells sorted from the duodenum using tetramers, taken at baseline or on day 14 of gluten challenge (not recorded which). These receptors were obtained from a female donor with celiac disease.

In regard to this clonotype: One junction end disagrees with the germline gene, perhaps due to a read error. The chain recombines TRBV7-2 with TRBJ2-3; no firm D call. The CDR3 is made up of 13 amino acids. From germline, CDR1 is SGHTA and CDR2 FQGNSA. CDR3 sequence: CASSLRTTDTRYF. The CDR3 DNA is TGTGCCAGCAGCTTGCGTACCACAGATACGCGGTATTTT. Looking up the rest from reference TRBV7-2 and TRBJ2-3 gives the full variable domain: GAGVSQSPSNKVTEKGKDVELRCDPISGHTALYWYRQSLGQGLEFLIYFQGNSAPDKSGLPSDRFSAERTGGSVSTLTIQRTQQEDSAVYLCASSLRTTDTRYFGPGTRLTVL.

The chain links TRBV7-2 to TRBJ1-1, with TRBD1 matching 9 bases. CDR1 is SGHTA, CDR2 FQGNSA, per germline. The V and J ends lost 7 bases and 4 bases, in that order; junction bases with no gene match: 10. The CDR3 has 15 residues. CDR3 sequence (DNA): TGTGCCAGCAACAATTGGGGACAGGGTGGCACTGAAGCTTTCTTT. Amino acid sequence: CASNNWGQGGTEAFF.

The J gene is TRBJ2-1, the V gene TRBV7-9; 8 nucleotides align to TRBD2. The CDR3 consists of 14 residues. CDR1 and CDR2 (germline): SEHNR, FQNEAQ (reference sequence). The V gene end was trimmed by 5 bases and the J gene end by 6 bases; junction bases not matched to a gene: 6. CDR3 nucleotide sequence: TGTGCCAGCAGCCTGGGACTAGTTTTCAATGAGCAGTTCTTC. Amino acid sequence: CASSLGLVFNEQFF.

This chain connects TRBV7-2 to TRBJ2-3, with a weak D call TRBD2 (6 bases). Germline CDR1 SGHTA, CDR2 FQGNSA. Trimming pared 2 bases from V and 8 bases from J, leaving 14 bases between. There are 14 residues in the CDR3. Here the CDR3 DNA reads TGTGCCAGCAGCTTAAGGACTGGGGGGTCTACGCAGTATTTT. Translated: CASSLRTGGSTQYF.

The chain links TRBV4-1 to TRBJ2-7, with D perhaps TRBD1 (5 bases). CDR1 and CDR2 (germline): MGHRA, YSYEKL. V lost 1 base to trimming and J lost 5 bases, with 12 bases between them. This CDR3 has 14 residues. CDR3 in DNA: TGCGCCAGCAGCCAAGGGCAGGGTGGCGACGAGCAGTACTTC. It translates to CASSQGQGGDEQYF.

V and J are TRBV19 and TRBJ2-3, with D uncertain. The germline V gene encodes CDR1 LNHDA and CDR2 SQIVND (reference sequence). The CDR3 runs to 13 residues. Trimming removed 4 bases at V and 6 bases at J, with 11 bases between. The CDR3 DNA reads TGTGCCAGTAGTACTGAGGTCTTGGATACGCAGTATTTT. Protein product: CASSTEVLDTQYF.

Worth noting for this clonotype: The conserved phenylalanine or tryptophan normally closing the CDR3 is absent here, so this likely arose from a read error. The chain employs TRBV20-1 and TRBJ1-5; D is unclear. The CDR3 has 13 amino acids. Germline loops: CDR1 DFQATT, CDR2 SNEGSKA (reference sequence). Trimming shortened V by 6 bases and J by 8 bases, and 17 bases separated the two germline ends. In DNA, the CDR3 is TGCAGTGCGAGAAGGCAGGCTGCTGAGCCCCAGCATTTG. Its protein is CSARRQAAEPQHL.

V gene TRBV20-1 combines with J gene TRBJ1-5; D is unresolved. Germline V lookup: CDR1 DFQATT, CDR2 SNEGSKA (reference sequence). The CDR3 covers 13 residues. V was pared by 2 bases and J by 4 bases, with 9 bases between. The DNA of the CDR3 is TGCAGTGCTAGAAGTTCTTGGAATCAGCCCCAGCATTTT. Translation gives CSARSSWNQPQHF.

The V call is TRBV5-1, the J call TRBJ2-3; D ambiguous. The germline V gene encodes CDR1 SGHRS and CDR2 YFSETQ. This CDR3 comprises 13 residues. V dropped 7 bases and J dropped 0 bases, with 9 bases sitting between them. The CDR3 DNA follows: TGCGCCAGCTGTATCCGAAGCACAGATACGCAGTATTTT. It is translated as CASCIRSTDTQYF.

The chain combines TRBV7-3 with TRBJ2-7; the D is unclear. Germline V gene data show CDR1 as SGHTA and CDR2 as FQGTGA. The length of the CDR3 is 13 residues. Trimming removed 0 bases at V and 4 bases at J, with 7 bases between. CDR3 bases: TGTGCCAGCAGCTTAACGCCATTTTACGAGCAGTACTTC. Its protein product is CASSLTPFYEQYF.

The chain employs TRBV20-1 and TRBJ1-5, with 12 bases that match TRBD1. The V gene end was trimmed by 4 bases and the J gene end by 9 bases; junction bases not matched to a gene: 10. Germline V CDR1 and CDR2: DFQATT, SNEGSKA (reference sequence). This CDR3 has 15 residues. The CDR3 DNA is TGCAGTGCTACTTCCGGGACAGGGGGCGAAGGGCCCCAGCATTTT. This gives the protein CSATSGTGGEGPQHF.

The chain employs TRBV6-2 or TRBV6-3 and TRBJ2-7, with 9 nucleotides matching TRBD1. J was trimmed by 6 bases and V by 6 bases; bases with no gene match: 12. Germline CDR1 and CDR2: MNHEY and SVGEGT. This CDR3 region has 15 residues. CDR3 sequence reads: CASSTLTGGNSEQYF. In nucleotides, the CDR3 is TGTGCCAGCAGCACATTGACAGGGGGGAATTCCGAGCAGTACTTC.

CDR3 DNA sequence: TGTGCCAGCAGTTACCGTACCTCAGGCGTCCACTATGGCTACACCTTC. It codes for CASSYRTSGVHYGYTF. The chain uses TRBV6-5 and TRBJ1-2; no definite D call. Trimming removed 2 bases at V and 3 bases at J, with 16 bases between. The CDR3 runs to 16 residues. Germline V CDR1 and CDR2: MNHEY, SVGAGI.

This clonotype was counted between two and nine times. The rearrangement links TRBV7-2 to TRBJ2-5; perhaps TRBD1 as D (6 bases). With 5 bases removed from V and 4 bases from J, the gap between germline ends came to 17 bases. Germline CDR1 and CDR2: SGHTA and FQGNSA. The CDR3 consists of 15 residues. In nucleotides, the CDR3 is TGTGCCAGCAGCATACGGGCCCTAGGGGGAGAGACCCAGTACTTC. As protein: CASSIRALGGETQYF.

CDR3 nucleotide sequence: TGTGCCAGCAGCCAAGGTGGGATAGGGGGGTATGGCTACACCTTC. This encodes CASSQGGIGGYGYTF. The rearrangement links TRBV4-2 to TRBJ1-2; D might be TRBD1 (6 bases). Germline V CDR1 and CDR2: LGHNA, YNFKEQ. This CDR3 has 15 residues. V was shortened by 1 base and J by 5 bases, with 14 bases between the two germline ends.